This T cell receptor beta chain originates from a study of cytomegalovirus exposure and HLA in healthy donors. Turning to the study itself: Prior work identified under 130 million unique TCR beta sequences in about 179 million T cells. Study conclusions and caveats: The investigators catalogued 180 or so TCR beta chains as cytomegalovirus-associated. A later examination showed that TCR association rates differed by HLA locus, with DRB1 most and HLA-C fewest. Previously analyzed data showed that most TCR beta V segments were productive at a frequency of about 87% or about 30%.

V was shortened by 5 bases and J by 5 bases, with 7 bases between the two germline ends. There are 12 residues in the CDR3. Germline V gives CDR1 MNHNY, CDR2 SVGAGI (reference sequence). Researchers ran the PCR with 60 Vbeta and 13 Jbeta primers. The protocol was immunoSEQ multiplex PCR, while the TCRdb copy is restricted to in-frame clones and leaves out a portion. The data hold approximately 220,000 clones, with 75% observed a single time. Details on this clone: Its antigen is unidentified.

Sequencing used PBMCs. V gene TRBV6-6 combines with J gene TRBJ1-5; D is unclear. This clonotype originated in a woman younger than 45 in good health and CMV-seronegative. CDR3 loop: CASSPRDQPQHF. In DNA form, the CDR3 reads TGTGCCAGCAGTCCCCGTGATCAGCCCCAGCATTTT.